Given below is one T cell receptor (beta chain) in context. In its sample, this clonotype was seen a few times. The specificity of this receptor is unknown. There are no base qualities to consult, and no much larger clone falls within one base. Data came from an Illumina HiSeq 2500. Quantitative 5'-RACE with molecular barcodes was the method used to prepare the TCR beta libraries. The source study handled its data this way. A new computational method, built on a probabilistic model of VDJ rearrangement, was used to identify disease-linked TCR variants. Starting from the raw public reads, TCRdb applied fastp trimming at Q25, assembled clones with MiXCR and retained in-frame beta chains. Every entry covers one CDR3 protein and lists the most common genes and DNA from its rows. Here the V and J calls rest on TCRdb's processing, not on the authors' analysis. The sample table lists more than 650,000 distinct CDR3 sequences, 12% of them with a count of one. The ten largest clones take up roughly 0.51% of the sample.

The data originate from a study of CD8 T cells in ankylosing spondylitis (dated by TCRdb to 2015 to 2018). Background on the whole study: The study profiled T cell receptor beta repertoires in healthy donors and ankylosing spondylitis patients to find disease-linked TCR variants. The whole study cohort included 90 to 120 healthy donors and roughly 24 ankylosing spondylitis patients. Samples of peripheral blood were taken, and for ankylosing spondylitis patients, synovial fluid was collected as well.

The full study reports these points: The disease-linked clones were reported to be significantly enriched in matched synovial fluid samples from ankylosing spondylitis patients. The disease-linked clones showed a CD8+ phenotype and occurred at relatively low frequencies in peripheral blood. Blood from ankylosing spondylitis patients appeared to be characterized by a TCR beta motif composed of eight highly homologous amino acid variants. Some TCR beta motif variants had previously been reported in synovial fluid and blood of reactive arthritis patients, which suggested common disease-initiation mechanisms.

From cysteine to phenylalanine, the CDR3 is 16 amino acids long. Just CDR3 DNA is preserved here, 48 bases in frame from base 1. V is cut by 0 bases and J by 1 base, and the space between the germline ends is 13 bases. CDR1 is given as SGHRS and CDR2 as YFSETQ, both from the germline V gene. The material sequenced was blood, either unsorted or a sorted T cell fraction (not recorded which). The chain is assembled from TRBV5-1 and TRBJ1-1, with TRBD1 tentatively as D gene (5 bases match). This sequence was found in a male donor with ankylosing spondylitis. At the DNA level, the sequence is TGCGCCAGCAGCTTGGGGTATTTGGGGACGAACACTGAAGCTTTCTTT. Its protein is CASSLGYLGTNTEAFF. With all but the CDR3 taken from the reference TRBV5-1 and TRBJ1-1 genes, the full variable domain is: KAGVTQTPRYLIKTRGQQVTLSCSPISGHRSVSWYQQTPGQGLQFLFEYFSETQRNKGNFPGRFSGRQFSNSRSEMNVSTLELGDSALYLCASSLGYLGTNTEAFFGQGTRLTVV.